A single sample is the source of the 14 T cell receptor beta chains below, sequenced in a study of blood T cell repertoires in COVID-19. Generated by immunoSEQ multiplex PCR, the TCRdb table keeps only in-frame clones and is missing some. The top ten hold 10% of the sample, which has around 140,000 clones, roughly 88% seen once. The sequenced sample was peripheral blood. The receptors were sampled from a man in his forties or fifties with acute or convalescent COVID-19.

The V call is TRBV7-8, the J call TRBJ1-2, with no clear D. Trimming removed 4 bases at V and 0 bases at J, with 15 bases between. The CDR3 runs 16 residues. Germline-derived CDR1 and CDR2 are SGHVS and FQNEAQ. The CDR3 DNA follows: TGTGCCAGCAGCTCACCCGAGGGAACAGCTAACTATGGCTACACCTTC. It specifies CASSSPEGTANYGYTF. The full variable domain, its missing parts supplied by reference TRBV7-8 and TRBJ1-2, is GAGVSQSPRYKVAKRGQDVALRCDPISGHVSLFWYQQALGQGPEFLTYFQNEAQLDKSGLPSDRFFAERPEGSVSTLKIQRTQQEDSAVYLCASSSPEGTANYGYTFGSGTRLTVV.

V is TRBV10-3 and J is TRBJ1-2, with 7 bases aligning to TRBD1. Trimming at V came to 8 bases and at J to 1 base, leaving 7 bases not matched to a gene. CDR1 is ENHRY, CDR2 SYGVKD, per germline. This CDR3 comprises 14 residues. CDR3 region: CAIGTDHLNYGYTF. For the CDR3, the DNA is TGTGCCATCGGGACAGACCACCTTAACTATGGCTACACCTTC.

The rearrangement joins TRBV9 to TRBJ2-5; 13 bases match TRBD2. Germline trimming cut 4 bases from V and 5 bases from J; bases unmatched to any gene: 5. CDR1 SGDLS and CDR2 YYNGEE come from the germline V gene. The CDR3 extends over 15 amino acids. This chain's CDR3 is CASSSGLAGWETQYF. As DNA, the CDR3 is TGTGCCAGCAGCTCGGGACTAGCGGGATGGGAGACCCAGTACTTC.

V usage is TRBV6-5 and J usage is TRBJ1-1; possibly TRBD1 for D (6 bases). Trimming took off 5 bases at V and 1 base at J, with 11 bases between the two ends. Germline CDR1 is MNHEY and CDR2 is SVGAGI. The CDR3 spans 14 residues. CDR3 sequence (DNA): TGTGCCAGCAGTCCACGGACAGAGAACACTGAAGCTTTCTTT. Translating it yields CASSPRTENTEAFF.

The rearrangement uses TRBV5-4 and TRBJ2-6; TRBD1 might be the D (5 bases). Trimming removed 0 bases from V and 0 bases from J, with 10 bases in between. CDR1 is SGHNT and CDR2 is YYREEE in the germline V gene (reference sequence). This CDR3 region has 17 residues. The CDR3 sequence: CASSLAKRGSGANVLTF. CDR3 sequence (DNA): TGTGCCAGCAGCTTGGCCAAAAGGGGCTCTGGGGCCAACGTCCTGACTTTC.

The V and J genes are TRBV20-1 and TRBJ1-1, with D perhaps matching TRBD1 (5 bases). Per the germline V gene, CDR1 is DFQATT and CDR2 is SNEGSKA (reference sequence). This CDR3 contains 11 residues. V lost 6 bases and J 5 bases, leaving 10 bases between the germline ends. This CDR3 is CSALDITEAFF. For the CDR3, the DNA is TGCAGTGCCCTGGACATTACTGAAGCTTTCTTT.

V and J are TRBV19 and TRBJ1-1, with D maybe TRBD1 (6 bases). This CDR3 region has 14 residues. Germline V CDR1 and CDR2: LNHDA, SQIVND (reference sequence). V lost 5 bases and J lost 4, with 14 bases in between. The CDR3: CASSSAGAVTEAFF. CDR3 DNA: TGTGCCAGTAGTTCCGCAGGGGCGGTCACTGAAGCTTTCTTT.

CDR3 amino acids: CASTIAGGYYEQYF. CDR3 nucleotide sequence: TGTGCCAGCACTATAGCGGGAGGATACTACGAGCAGTACTTC. The rearrangement uses TRBV28 and TRBJ2-7, with 10 nucleotides matching TRBD2. CDR1 MDHEN and CDR2 SYDVKM come from the germline V gene. The CDR3 loop spans 14 amino acids. V was pared by 7 bases and J by 3 bases, with 6 bases of the junction left unmatched.

CDR3 in DNA: TGTGCCAGCAGGGGGGGACGTGGCTACAATGAGCAGTTCTTC. It specifies CASRGGRGYNEQFF. The V and J genes are TRBV6-5 and TRBJ2-1, with D maybe TRBD2 (6 bases). The CDR3 covers 14 residues. Germline V gene sequence: CDR1 MNHEY, CDR2 SVGAGI. V was pared by 6 bases and J by 3 bases, with 12 bases between.

The chain is built from TRBV5-1 and TRBJ1-4; 10 nucleotides agree with TRBD1. This CDR3 is 14 amino acids long. With V trimmed by 4 bases and J by 8 bases, 5 bases remained unmatched. Germline V CDR1 and CDR2: SGHRS, YFSETQ. The CDR3 reads CASSVGQGLEKLFF. CDR3 coding DNA: TGCGCCAGCAGCGTGGGACAGGGGCTAGAAAAACTGTTTTTT.

The CDR3 bases are TGTGCCAGCAGCGTAGTGGACATTGGCACTGAAGCTTTCTTT. It is translated as CASSVVDIGTEAFF. V is TRBV9 and J is TRBJ1-1; maybe TRBD1 (5 bases). Looked up from germline, CDR1 is SGDLS and CDR2 is YYNGEE. This CDR3 comprises 14 residues. V shed 0 bases and J shed 4 bases, with 10 bases lying between them.

The rearrangement uses TRBV3-1 (or the pseudogene TRBV3-2) and TRBJ1-1; 8 bases line up with TRBD1. There are 16 residues in the CDR3. V gave up 2 bases and J gave up 1 base; unmatched junction bases: 6. The germline V gene encodes CDR1 LGHDT and CDR2 YNNKEL (reference sequence). The chain's CDR3 is CASSQLSGTGNTEAFF. The CDR3, as DNA: TGTGCCAGCAGCCAACTTTCAGGGACAGGGAACACTGAAGCTTTCTTT.

CDR3 region: CASSIRDRGTEAFF. In nucleotides, the CDR3 is TGTGCCAGCAGCATCCGGGACAGGGGGACTGAAGCTTTCTTT. The chain is built from TRBV5-8 and TRBJ1-1; 11 positions agree with TRBD1. V lost 4 bases to trimming and J lost 5 bases; unmatched junction nucleotides: 4. This CDR3 region has 14 residues. From germline, CDR1 is SGHTS and CDR2 YDEGEE.

J is TRBJ1-4 and V is TRBV27; D is unresolved. Germline values: CDR1 MNHEY, CDR2 SMNVEV (reference sequence). The CDR3 runs 13 residues. Trimming took off 2 bases at V and 10 bases at J, with 11 bases between the two ends. For the CDR3, the DNA is TGTGCCAGCAGTTTAATCCAAACGGGAAAACTGTTTTTT. Its translation: CASSLIQTGKLFF.